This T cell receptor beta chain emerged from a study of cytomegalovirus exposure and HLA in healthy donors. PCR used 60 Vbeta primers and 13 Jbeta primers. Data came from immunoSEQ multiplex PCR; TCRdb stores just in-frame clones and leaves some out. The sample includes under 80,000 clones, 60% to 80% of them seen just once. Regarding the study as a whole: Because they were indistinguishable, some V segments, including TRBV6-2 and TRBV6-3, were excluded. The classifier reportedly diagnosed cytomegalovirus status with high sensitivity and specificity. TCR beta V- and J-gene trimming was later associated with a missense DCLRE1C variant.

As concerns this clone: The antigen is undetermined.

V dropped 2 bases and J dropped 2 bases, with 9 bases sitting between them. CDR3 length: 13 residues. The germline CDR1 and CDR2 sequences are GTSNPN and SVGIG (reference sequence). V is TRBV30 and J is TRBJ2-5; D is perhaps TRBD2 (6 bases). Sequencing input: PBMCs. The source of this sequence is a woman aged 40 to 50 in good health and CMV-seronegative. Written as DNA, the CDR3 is TGTGCCTGGAGTTTAGGGAGGCAAGAGACCCAGTACTTC. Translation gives CAWSLGRQETQYF.